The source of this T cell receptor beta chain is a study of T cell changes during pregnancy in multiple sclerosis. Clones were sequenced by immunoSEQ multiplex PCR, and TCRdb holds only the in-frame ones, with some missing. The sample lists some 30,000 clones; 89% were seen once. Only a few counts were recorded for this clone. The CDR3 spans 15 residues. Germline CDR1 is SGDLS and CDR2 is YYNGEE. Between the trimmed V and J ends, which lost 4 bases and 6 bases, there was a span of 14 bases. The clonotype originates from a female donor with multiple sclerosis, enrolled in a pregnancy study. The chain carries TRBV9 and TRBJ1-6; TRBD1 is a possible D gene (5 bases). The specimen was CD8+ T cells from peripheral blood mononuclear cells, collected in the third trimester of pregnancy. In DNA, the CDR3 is TGTGCCAGCAGCCAGGGCCAGGGAACTAATTCACCCCTCCACTTT. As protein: CASSQGQGTNSPLHF.